The present T cell receptor beta chain was sequenced within a study of T cells in Graves' hyperthyroidism and ophthalmopathy. TCR beta CDR3 regions were amplified from RNA transcripts. An initial round of RT-PCR targeting the TCR CDR3 relied on the HTBI primer set. TCRdb reprocessed the multiplex PCR reads with MiXCR, giving one entry per CDR3 protein. The table has hundreds of thousands of distinct CDR3 sequences, 20% seen once; the top ten hold about 35%. This clonotype was counted a few times. The germline V and J ends were trimmed by 2 bases and 0 bases, with 10 bases remaining between them. The CDR3 is made up of 16 amino acids. CDR1 SGHTA and CDR2 FQGNSA come from the germline V gene.

Sequencing used blood. The TCR was taken from a young man with Graves' ophthalmopathy. The chain has TRBV7-2 and TRBJ2-2; tentative D call: TRBD2 (5 bases). The CDR3 protein is CASSLSGSANTGELFF. The CDR3 DNA is TGTGCCAGCAGCTTATCTGGGAGCGCGAACACCGGGGAGCTGTTTTTT.